These 2 T cell receptor beta chains share one sample of origin, sequenced in a study of tissue T cells after allogeneic stem cell transplantation (dated by TCRdb to about 2022). Reading the label with the study, this specimen's time point is: mouse harvest day 14 after allogeneic transplant. Each mouse graft, delivered by tail vein injection, combined 10^6 splenic CD5+ T cells with 10^7 T-cell-depleted bone marrow cells. The library was built by means of the immunoSEQ multiplex PCR assay. What TCRdb holds here is the immuneACCESS table cut down to in-frame rearrangements. Part of the clones is not present; checked against another copy, under half of the missing clones reflect an unresolved V gene, and the others are unexplained. Within this sample are about 2,800 clones, with nearly 50% of them counted one time only. The ten largest clones capture 25% to 35% of the sample. The sample taken for sequencing was lymph node tissue. The receptors were gathered from a female BALB/c mouse given C57BL/6 T cells with graft-versus-host disease after an allogeneic hematopoietic cell transplant.

Comment on this clone: The germline and genes are mouse ones. The read comes to an end 1 residue before the CDR3 does, leaving the germline J gene to fill in the end. V gene TRBV16 combines with J gene TRBJ1-1; D gene ambiguous. The V end lost 4 bases, the J end lost 5 bases, and 8 bases lay between the germline ends. The CDR3 is made up of 12 amino acids. Germline V gene sequence: CDR1 SGHSA, CDR2 FRNQAP. The CDR3 spells CASSSTGTEVFF. The DNA read from the CDR3 is TGTGCAAGCAGCTCGACCGGGACAGAAGTCTTC. Using reference TRBV16 and TRBJ1-1 for the parts outside the CDR3, the full variable domain is NAGVIQTPRHKVTGKGQEATLWCEPISGHSAVFWYRQTIVQGLEFLTYFRNQAPIDDSGMPKERFSAQMPNQSHSTLKIQSTQPQDSAVYLCASSSTGTEVFFGKGTRLTVV.

With regard to this clone: Genes here carry mouse names. The read ends 1 residue before the CDR3 terminus; that terminus is restored from the germline J gene. The chain is built from TRBV12-1 and TRBJ1-2, with 9 bases fitting TRBD1. CDR3 size: 14 residues. CDR1 SGHSN and CDR2 HYEKVE come from the germline V gene. The trim removed 4 bases at V and 0 bases at J, leaving 2 bases unmatched. The CDR3 DNA, read in part, is TGTGCCAGCTCCCGGGACAGGGCAAACTCCGACTACACC. It translates to CASSRDRANSDYT. The whole CDR3 is CASSRDRANSDYTF. Based on the CDR3 plus reference TRBV12-1 and TRBJ1-2, the full variable domain is DSGVVQSPRHIIKEKGGRSVLTCIPISGHSNVVWYQQTLGKELKFLIQHYEKVERDKGFLPSRFSVQQFDDYHSEMNMSALELEDSAMYFCASSRDRANSDYTFGSGTRLLVI.